Listed here are 8 T cell receptor beta chains from one sample, sequenced in a study of blood T cell repertoires in COVID-19. Method: immunoSEQ multiplex PCR; TCRdb's copy keeps in-frame clones and lacks some. The sample contains about 200,000 clones, roughly 86% of which appear only once. Source material: PBMCs or T cells enriched from blood (not recorded which). Every receptor here comes from a man in his forties or fifties with acute COVID-19.

The chain is built from TRBV3-1 (or the pseudogene TRBV3-2) and TRBJ2-1; 8 positions agree with TRBD2. The germline CDR1 and CDR2 sequences are LGHDT and YNNKEL (reference sequence). Trimming cost V 1 base and J 14 bases; bases outside gene matches: 7. The CDR3 loop spans 13 amino acids. This chain's CDR3 is CASSQVNGRAEFF. The CDR3, as DNA: TGTGCCAGCAGCCAAGTTAACGGGAGGGCCGAGTTCTTC.

The V call is TRBV11-2, the J call TRBJ1-3; D uncertain. CDR3 length equals 16 residues. V was shortened by 1 base and J by 4 bases, with 14 bases between the two germline ends. Germline-derived CDR1 and CDR2 are SGHAT and FQNNGV. Here the CDR3 reads CASSLGSQLRGNTIYF. The CDR3 DNA is TGTGCCAGCAGCTTAGGGTCACAGCTTAGAGGAAACACCATATATTTT.

The chain has TRBV9 and TRBJ2-2; no reliable D call. V lost 3 bases, J lost 3 bases, and 3 bases lay in between. CDR3 length: 12 residues. Germline-derived CDR1 and CDR2 are SGDLS and YYNGEE. CDR3 protein: CASSADTGELFF. The CDR3 DNA reads as TGTGCCAGCAGCGCCGACACCGGGGAGCTGTTTTTT.

J is TRBJ2-3 and V is TRBV6-2 or TRBV6-3; D not certain. Germline values: CDR1 MNHEY, CDR2 SVGEGT. Trimming took off 5 bases at V and 3 bases at J, with 9 bases between the two ends. The CDR3 is made up of 13 amino acids. CDR3 DNA: TGTGCCAGCAGTCGGAGCAGAACAGATACGCAGTATTTT. This sequence encodes CASSRSRTDTQYF.

The gene calls are TRBV5-1 and TRBJ1-5; tentative D call: TRBD1 (5 bases). V lost 3 bases to trimming and J lost 2 bases, with 15 bases between them. The germline V gene encodes CDR1 SGHRS and CDR2 YFSETQ. CDR3 length: 16 amino acids. The CDR3 DNA follows: TGCGCCAGCAGCTGGGGGGTTGGGGAAGGCAATCAGCCCCAGCATTTT. Translation gives CASSWGVGEGNQPQHF.

The V and J genes are TRBV10-2 and TRBJ1-5, with 9 positions matching TRBD1. In germline, CDR1 is WSHSY, CDR2 SAAADI. J was trimmed by 3 bases and V by 3 bases; bases with no gene match: 9. The CDR3 runs to 17 residues. CDR3 in amino acids: CASSENRDRDFNQPQHF. As DNA, the CDR3 is TGCGCCAGCAGTGAAAACCGGGACAGGGACTTCAATCAGCCCCAGCATTTT.

The rearrangement uses TRBV15 and TRBJ2-7, with D maybe TRBD2 (5 bases). The germline V gene encodes CDR1 LNHNV and CDR2 YYDKDF (reference sequence). V dropped 0 bases and J dropped 5 bases, with 14 bases sitting between them. The CDR3 is made up of 15 amino acids. The CDR3 nucleotides read TGTGCCACCAGCAGAGATCTTAGGGAGTCGAACGAGCAGTACTTC. Encoded protein: CATSRDLRESNEQYF.

The chain joins TRBV27 to TRBJ2-7; 10 nucleotides line up with TRBD1. CDR1 and CDR2 (germline): MNHEY, SMNVEV (reference sequence). The CDR3 is 17 residues long. Trimming cost V 5 bases and J 3 bases; bases outside gene matches: 13. The CDR3 reads CASSPKRPDRGNYEQYF. CDR3 in DNA: TGTGCCAGCAGTCCCAAACGACCGGACAGGGGGAACTACGAGCAGTACTTC.